This is a list of T cell receptor beta chains from one sample in a study of molecular identifiers for immune sequencing clone quantification. TCRdb fed the PCR reads into MiXCR, producing one record per CDR3 protein. This sample yields about 65,000 distinct CDR3 sequences, of which approximately 17% are seen a single time; under 2% belongs to the top ten. Sequencing was carried out using naive CD8+ T cells from blood, with Jurkat cell RNA spiked in. These receptors originate from a human donor in good health. Some libraries in this study had Jurkat cell RNA spiked in. CDR3s leave out the opening cysteine and the closing phenylalanine or tryptophan.

v_call	j_call	cdr3_aa
TRBV4-1	TRBJ2-1	ASSNTLAAISYNEQF
TRBV20-1	TRBJ1-1	SARGAGPEVMNTEAF
TRBV27	TRBJ2-2	ASSLGPLF
TRBV29-1	TRBJ2-3	SVEGLAGGPRDTQY
TRBV6-5	TRBJ2-6	ASSYLTTENSGANVLT
TRBV12-3/TRBV12-4	TRBJ2-7	ASSDERGKREQY
TRBV24-1	TRBJ1-1	ATSTLMNTEAF
TRBV19	TRBJ1-5	ASSMAGVSSNQPQH
TRBV27	TRBJ2-7	ASSLARVAYEQY
TRBV7-6	TRBJ2-3	ASSPLVGGPTDTQY
TRBV6-6	TRBJ2-1	ASSGLAGGPNEQF
TRBV10-3	TRBJ2-3	AISDTQGGADTQY
TRBV7-8	TRBJ2-3	ASSWGMGGGRVMGADTQY
TRBV7-5	TRBJ2-1	ISVPETTTCSYNEQF
TRBV15	TRBJ2-6	ASESGDGANVLT
TRBV7-9	TRBJ1-5	ASSSTQGGSNQPQH
TRBV2	TRBJ2-1	AAWPTRQPYNEQF
TRBV7-8	TRBJ2-7	ASSSGLAGIYEQY
TRBV30	TRBJ2-5	AWSVGLAGFNPFMETRY
TRBV5-1	TRBJ1-2	ASSLAQGATQGYT
TRBV28	TRBJ2-3	ASSLGGRELDTQY
TRBV4-1	TRBJ1-1	ASSREQLNTEAF
TRBV19	TRBJ2-1	ASSMGSMSEQF
TRBV4-2	TRBJ2-5	ASSQDGLAEPQETQY
TRBV7-3	TRBJ2-1	ASVAGGPLDEQF
TRBV9	TRBJ2-2	ASNQYNTGELF
TRBV28	TRBJ2-7	AISDRDRGYEQY
TRBV13	TRBJ2-1	ASSIDRDEQS
TRBV2	TRBJ2-3	ASSHGTRDGTQY
TRBV27	TRBJ2-3	ASSPLQGIASTDTQY
TRBV13	TRBJ2-1	ASSLGGRGYNEQF
TRBV12-3/TRBV12-4	TRBJ2-1	ASSLATGTNEQF